The 12 T cell receptor beta chains presented below share a single source sample, sequenced in a study of low-dose radiotherapy and immunotherapy resistance in tumors (dated 2022 in TCRdb). What the time point label conveys for this sample: before trial treatment. The reads were generated on an Illumina HiSeq 2500. To make first-strand cDNA, Superscript III was used along with a set of TRAV- and TRBV-specific primers so that both the TCRalpha and TCRbeta chains were covered. TCRs were amplified with Phusion for approximately 19 PCR cycles using a constant-region primer together with the adapter attached to the V primers. The public sequencing data were trimmed at Q25 with fastp and processed into clonotypes with MiXCR by TCRdb, which kept only in-frame beta chains. Entries that share a CDR3 protein sequence are merged under the most common genes and DNA. In this sample the table shows under 95,000 distinct CDR3 sequences, roughly a sixth of which occur a single time. Jointly, the top ten make up 2.8% of the sample.

The sequences come from PBMCs, collected before treatment. All receptors derive from a male donor with prostate cancer.

This clonotype was picked up many times. The chain is built from TRBV6-6 and TRBJ1-1; the D is unclear. Trimming left V 8 bases short and J 5 bases short, with 12 bases between. This CDR3 has 12 amino acids. Per the germline V gene, CDR1 is MNHNY and CDR2 is SVGAGI (reference sequence). The CDR3 DNA reads TGTGCCAGCGGGAGTATGCAAACTGAAGCTTTCTTT. This codes for CASGSMQTEAFF.

This sequence joins TRBV14 and TRBJ2-1, with 12 bases identical to TRBD2. J gave up 0 bases and V 4 bases, and 4 bases lay outside the gene matches. The CDR3 loop spans 17 amino acids. Germline assignment: CDR1 SGHDN and CDR2 FVKESK. The CDR3 sequence: CASSRGTSGYSYNEQFF. As DNA, the CDR3 is TGTGCCAGCAGCCGCGGGACTAGCGGGTACTCCTACAATGAGCAGTTCTTC. Full variable domain (remainder filled in from reference TRBV14 and TRBJ2-1): EAGVTQFPSHSVIEKGQTVTLRCDPISGHDNLYWYRRVMGKEIKFLLHFVKESKQDESGMPNNRFLAERTGGTYSTLKVQPAELEDSGVYFCASSRGTSGYSYNEQFFGPGTRLTVL.

In its sample, this clonotype was seen a few times. The chain links TRBV5-1 to TRBJ1-1, with D unclear. CDR3 length: 16 residues. The V and J ends lost 0 bases and 3 bases respectively, with 15 bases between them. Germline assignment: CDR1 SGHRS and CDR2 YFSETQ. CDR3 loop: CASSLAAWGGDTEAFF. The CDR3 DNA reads TGCGCCAGCAGCTTGGCCGCATGGGGTGGCGACACTGAAGCTTTCTTT.

This clonotype occurred many times. This chain connects TRBV3-1 to TRBJ2-1; D may be TRBD2 (6 bases). Trimming removed 1 base at V and 0 bases at J, with 10 bases between. The CDR3 length is 16 residues. Germline loops: CDR1 LGHDT, CDR2 YNNKEL (reference sequence). CDR3 sequence reads: CASSQVPEGSYNEQFF. The CDR3 DNA is TGTGCCAGCAGCCAAGTTCCGGAGGGCTCCTACAATGAGCAGTTCTTC.

This clonotype was found many times. The rearrangement uses TRBV7-8 and TRBJ1-5; D remains unclear. The CDR3 has 14 amino acids. Trimming shortened V by 5 bases and J by 0 bases, and 8 bases separated the two germline ends. Germline V lookup: CDR1 SGHVS, CDR2 FQNEAQ. Here the CDR3 reads CASSIHNSNQPQHF. CDR3 nucleotide sequence: TGTGCCAGCAGCATTCACAATAGCAATCAGCCCCAGCATTTT. Full variable domain (rest looked up from reference TRBV7-8 and TRBJ1-5): GAGVSQSPRYKVAKRGQDVALRCDPISGHVSLFWYQQALGQGPEFLTYFQNEAQLDKSGLPSDRFFAERPEGSVSTLKIQRTQQEDSAVYLCASSIHNSNQPQHFGDGTRLSIL.

This clonotype was detected ten times or more. The chain uses TRBV3-1 and TRBJ1-2, with D possibly TRBD1 on 6 matching bases. The V end was cut by 4 bases, the J end by 6 bases, with 18 bases between. The CDR3 is 15 residues long. Germline V CDR1 and CDR2: LGHDT, YNNKEL (reference sequence). CDR3 sequence (DNA): TGTGCCAGCAGCCCACGGACGGGGGCGCAGGATGGCTACACCTTC. Protein product: CASSPRTGAQDGYTF.

This clonotype showed up just a few times. This chain joins TRBV12-3 or TRBV12-4 and TRBJ2-1, with 14 bases that match TRBD2. Trimming cost V 6 bases and J 5 bases; bases outside gene matches: 3. This CDR3 is 15 amino acids long. CDR3 sequence: CASRGLAGVNNEQFF. The CDR3 DNA reads TGTGCCAGCAGGGGACTAGCGGGGGTAAACAATGAGCAGTTCTTC.

The CDR3: CASSRDAYSNQPQHF. As DNA, the CDR3 is TGTGCCAGCAGTCGGGACGCTTATAGCAATCAGCCCCAGCATTTT. The V and J genes are TRBV6-5 and TRBJ1-5; possibly TRBD1 for D (5 bases). The ends were cut back, 5 bases at V and 0 bases at J, with 11 bases in the middle. CDR1 and CDR2 from the germline V gene are MNHEY and SVGAGI. This CDR3 is built from 15 residues.

This clonotype was seen many times. The chain has TRBV19 and TRBJ2-2, with 12 bases matching TRBD2. Germline V gives CDR1 LNHDA, CDR2 SQIVND (reference sequence). CDR3 length equals 15 residues. Trimming at V came to 8 bases and at J to 5 bases, leaving 6 bases not matched to a gene. The CDR3 DNA follows: TGTGCCAGTGATCGGACTAGCGGGGCGACCGGGGAGCTGTTTTTT. It codes for CASDRTSGATGELFF.

On this clonotype itself: This likely traces to a read error, being one base from a far larger clone. The chain combines TRBV5-6 with TRBJ2-5; TRBD2 aligns across 7 bases. The CDR3 sequence is 15 residues long. With V trimmed by 0 bases and J by 11 bases, 13 bases remained unmatched. Germline V gene sequence: CDR1 SGHDT, CDR2 YYEEEE. The CDR3 reads CASSLESGDYNEQYF. Written as DNA, the CDR3 is TGTGCCAGCAGCTTGGAGAGCGGGGATTACAATGAGCAGTACTTC.

This clonotype occurred a few times. V gene TRBV11-2 combines with J gene TRBJ1-5; tentatively, D is TRBD1 (5 bases). Trimming took 5 bases from V and 7 from J, leaving 12 bases between them. There are 13 residues in the CDR3. The germline V gene has CDR1 SGHAT and CDR2 FQNNGV. The chain's CDR3 is CASSQERGQPQHF. CDR3 DNA: TGTGCCAGCAGCCAGGAGAGGGGACAGCCCCAGCATTTT.

This clonotype was observed once. Just one base apart from a much larger clone, this may be a read error. The chain combines TRBV4-3 with TRBJ2-3, with D unresolved. The DNA end is more similar to TRBJ1-5, so the J call may be wrong. CDR3 length equals 16 residues. The germline gives CDR1 LGHNA, CDR2 YSLEER. CDR3 loop: CASSQGLAGLTDTQHF. The CDR3 DNA reads as TGCGCCAGCAGCCAAGGACTAGCGGGCCTCACAGATACGCAGCATTTT.